This T cell receptor beta chain derives from a study of blood T cell repertoires in COVID-19. At the level of the study: COVID-19 samples collected from the United States, Italy and Spain covered acute and convalescent phases. T cells, B-cell-depleted T cells, or PBMCs supplied cDNA or gDNA.

Authors' methods: Reference gene primer amplification yielded estimated nucleated cell counts. Using immunoSEQ multiplex PCR, the repertoire was profiled, and TCRdb retains in-frame clones only, with some absent. Clone size and the V and J calls come from that table; the DNA yielded D and trimming. This table holds 100,000 or so clones, about three quarters found once. Trimming took 2 bases from V and 10 from J, leaving 21 bases between them. CDR1 is SGHRS, CDR2 YFSETQ, per germline. The CDR3 totals 15 residues. The material sequenced was peripheral blood. This clonotype originated in a woman between 70 and 85 years old with acute or convalescent COVID-19. This chain joins TRBV5-1 and TRBJ1-2; weak D call: TRBD1 (6 bases). CDR3 bases: TGCGCCAGCAGCTTACAGGGTCGCGCCCCCGCAACCTACACCTTC. Translation gives CASSLQGRAPATYTF.